Here is one TCR beta chain with its context. What it binds is unknown. Patients were ruled out by autoimmune disease history or systemic immunosuppression. This CDR3 spans 14 amino acids. CDR1 is SEHNR, CDR2 FQNEAQ, per germline (reference sequence). With V trimmed by 5 bases and J by 4 bases, 3 bases remained unmatched. The protocol was immunoSEQ multiplex PCR, while the TCRdb copy is restricted to in-frame clones and leaves out a portion. The table includes fewer than 80,000 clones, about 91% detected once. The sample originates from a study of OX40 agonist ivuxolimab in advanced cancers. General study findings and limits: At 0.1 to 3.0 mg/kg and by week 6, CD4+ and CD8+ T cells in the blood had expanded clonally.

Specimen: CD4+ or CD8+ T cells sorted from blood, collected in a trial of the OX40 agonist ivuxolimab. The TCR originated in an adult with an advanced solid tumor such as melanoma, head and neck, liver or kidney cancer. This chain uses TRBV7-9 with TRBJ1-3, with TRBD1 identical over 9 bases. CDR3 protein: CASSAGTGGNTIYF. Written as DNA, the CDR3 is TGTGCCAGCAGCGCCGGGACAGGGGGAAACACCATATATTTT.